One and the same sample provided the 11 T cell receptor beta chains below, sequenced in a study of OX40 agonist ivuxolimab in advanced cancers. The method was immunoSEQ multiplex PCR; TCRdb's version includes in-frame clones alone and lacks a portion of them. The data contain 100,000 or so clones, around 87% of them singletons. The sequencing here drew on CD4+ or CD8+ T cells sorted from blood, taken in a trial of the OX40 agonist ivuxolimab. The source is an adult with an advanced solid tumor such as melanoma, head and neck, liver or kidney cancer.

This CDR3 reads CASSPPDGYGYTF. The DNA of the CDR3 is TGTGCCAGTAGTCCTCCGGACGGCTATGGCTACACCTTC. The V call is TRBV19, the J call TRBJ1-2; unclear D gene. V was shortened by 5 bases and J by 4 bases, with 11 bases between the two germline ends. The CDR3 loop spans 13 amino acids. The germline V gene has CDR1 LNHDA and CDR2 SQIVND (reference sequence).

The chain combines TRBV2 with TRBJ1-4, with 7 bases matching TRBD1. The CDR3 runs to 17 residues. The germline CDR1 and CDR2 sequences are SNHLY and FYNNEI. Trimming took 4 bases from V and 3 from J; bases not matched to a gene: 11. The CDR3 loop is CASSVMGQQTPNEKLFF. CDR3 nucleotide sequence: TGTGCCAGCAGTGTTATGGGACAGCAAACCCCTAATGAAAAACTGTTTTTT.

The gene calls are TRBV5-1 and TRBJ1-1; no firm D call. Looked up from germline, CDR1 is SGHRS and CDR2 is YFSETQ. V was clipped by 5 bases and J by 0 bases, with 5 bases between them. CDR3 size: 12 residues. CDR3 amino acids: CASRAMNTEAFF. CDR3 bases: TGCGCCAGCAGGGCAATGAACACTGAAGCTTTCTTT.

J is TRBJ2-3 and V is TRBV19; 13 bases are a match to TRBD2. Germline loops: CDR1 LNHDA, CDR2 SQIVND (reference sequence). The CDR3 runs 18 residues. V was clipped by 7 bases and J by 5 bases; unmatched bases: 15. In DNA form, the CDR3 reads TGTGCCAGTACCGCACTAGCGGGGGGGCCGTACACTGGAGATACGCAGTATTTT. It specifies CASTALAGGPYTGDTQYF.

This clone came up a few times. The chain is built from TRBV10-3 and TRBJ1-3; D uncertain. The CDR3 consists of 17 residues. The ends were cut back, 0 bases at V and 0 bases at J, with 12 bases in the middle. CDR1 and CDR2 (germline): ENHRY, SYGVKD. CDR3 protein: CAISESRLSLSGNTIYF. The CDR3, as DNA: TGTGCCATCAGTGAGTCTCGGTTGTCCCTCTCTGGAAACACCATATATTTT.

The CDR3 region is CASSPPPLRGFYEQYF. CDR3 DNA: TGTGCCAGCAGCCCGCCCCCCCTGCGGGGGTTCTACGAGCAGTACTTC. The chain couples TRBV7-8 to TRBJ2-7; 7 bases agree with TRBD2. J gave up 3 bases and V 5 bases, and 13 bases lay outside the gene matches. This CDR3 region has 16 residues. The germline V gene encodes CDR1 SGHVS and CDR2 FQNEAQ.

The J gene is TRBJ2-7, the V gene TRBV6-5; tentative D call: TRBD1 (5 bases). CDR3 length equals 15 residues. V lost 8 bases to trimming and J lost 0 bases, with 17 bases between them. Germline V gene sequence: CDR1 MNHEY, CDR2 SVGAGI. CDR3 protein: CASGTQVTYSYEQYF. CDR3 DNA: TGTGCCAGCGGCACACAGGTGACCTACTCCTACGAGCAGTACTTC.

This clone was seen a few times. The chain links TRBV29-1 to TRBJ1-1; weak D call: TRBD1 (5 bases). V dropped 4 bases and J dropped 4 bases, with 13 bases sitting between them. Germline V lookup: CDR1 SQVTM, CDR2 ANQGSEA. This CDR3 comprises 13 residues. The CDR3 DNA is TGCAGCGTTGGGCACCTCCAGGGCACTGAAGCTTTCTTT. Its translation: CSVGHLQGTEAFF.

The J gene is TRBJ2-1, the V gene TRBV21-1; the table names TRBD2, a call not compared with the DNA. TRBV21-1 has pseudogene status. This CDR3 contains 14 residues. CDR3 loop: CASSSEGGPLGQFF. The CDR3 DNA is TGTGCCAGCAGCTCAGAGGGGGGGCCTTTGGGGCAGTTCTTC.

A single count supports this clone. The CDR3 DNA is TGTGCCAGCAGCTTTAGTCGGGGGAGCTCCTACGAGCAGTACTTC. It encodes CASSFSRGSSYEQYF. The V call is TRBV5-8, the J call TRBJ2-7; D possibly corresponds to TRBD2 (6 bases). V was trimmed by 2 bases and J by 0 bases, leaving 12 bases between them. CDR1 SGHTS and CDR2 YDEGEE come from the germline V gene. The CDR3 length is 15 residues.

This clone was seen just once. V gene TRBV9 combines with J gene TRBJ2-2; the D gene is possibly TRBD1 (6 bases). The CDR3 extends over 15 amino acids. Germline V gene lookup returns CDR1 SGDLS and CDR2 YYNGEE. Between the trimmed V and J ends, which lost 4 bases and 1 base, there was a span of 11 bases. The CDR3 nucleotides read TGTGCCAGCAGCTGGGGACAAAAGAACACCGGGGAGCTGTTTTTT. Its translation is CASSWGQKNTGELFF.